This T cell receptor beta chain was obtained from a study of T-cell reconstitution after alpha-beta-depleted transplantation in children. V was pared by 0 bases and J by 0 bases, with 14 bases of the junction left unmatched. From germline, CDR1 is MGHRA and CDR2 YSYEKL. This CDR3 contains 20 residues. Molecular barcoding with unique molecular identifiers was used for the TCRbeta library. TCRdb reanalysed the PCR reads using MiXCR and keeps one entry per CDR3 protein. The sample lists 350,000 to 400,000 distinct CDR3 sequences, roughly 22% seen once, with 3.8% in the top ten. This clonotype appeared a few times.

This material consisted of PBMCs from the stem cell graft donor, taken from the stem cell graft. The source of this sequence is a human donor who donated a stem cell graft to a child with acute myeloid leukemia. The chain uses TRBV4-1 and TRBJ2-3; TRBD2 matches 8 bases. This chain's CDR3 is CASSQDRSLAGRPSTDTQYF. CDR3 coding DNA: TGCGCCAGCAGCCAAGATAGATCGCTAGCGGGTAGACCTAGCACAGATACGCAGTATTTT.